This TCR beta chain was sequenced during a study of CD8+CD57+ T cells in acquired aplastic anemia. Study summary: Mean yield of DNA from sorted CD4+ and CD8+ cells was 2.5 to 4 ug.

Template material for TCR beta VDJ and CDR3 profiling consisted of genomic DNA. TCRdb fed the reads into MiXCR, producing one record per CDR3 protein. Found here are around 400,000 distinct CDR3 sequences, 60% to 80% of them singletons; the top ten hold 4%. Study observations and caveats: Common to patients and controls were 25 to 30 CD8+ CDR3 sequences.

Regarding this clonotype: Its antigen is undetermined.

The CDR3 spans 15 residues. Germline V gene sequence: CDR1 SGHTA, CDR2 FQGNSA. With 3 bases clipped from V and 10 bases from J, the junction kept 13 bases outside the gene matches. This chain uses TRBV7-2 with TRBJ2-7; TRBD1 aligns across 9 bases. This TCR derives from a human donor in good health, serving as a control. The sample comprised sorted CD4+, CD8+, or CD8+CD57+ T cells (not recorded which) from PBMCs. CDR3 protein: CASSFDRGDTQAQYF. Written as DNA, the CDR3 is TGTGCCAGCAGCTTTGACAGGGGGGATACTCAAGCACAGTACTTC.